The 13 T cell receptor beta chains below all came from one sample that was sequenced in a study of cytomegalovirus exposure and HLA in healthy donors. 13 Jbeta primers and 60 Vbeta primers were used for the PCR. The protocol was immunoSEQ multiplex PCR, while the TCRdb copy is restricted to in-frame clones and leaves out a portion. The table records 90,000 to 140,000 clones, approximately 69% of them present only once. What was sequenced was PBMCs. The receptor source for this set is a man aged 25-45 years in good health and CMV-seronegative.

This clone appeared once. This specimen includes other DNA sequences encoding the same CDR3. The chain uses TRBV30 and TRBJ2-2; tentative D call: TRBD1 (7 bases). The CDR3 totals 14 residues. The V end lost 5 bases, the J end lost 5 bases, and 15 bases lay between the germline ends. Germline V gives CDR1 GTSNPN, CDR2 SVGIG (reference sequence). This CDR3 is CAWGVQGGTGELFF. CDR3 nucleotide sequence: TGTGCCTGGGGGGTCCAGGGGGGAACCGGGGAGCTGTTTTTT.

This chain joins TRBV6-5 and TRBJ2-2; 8 bases line up with TRBD1. The germline V gene has CDR1 MNHEY and CDR2 SVGAGI. The ends lost 3 bases at V and 5 bases at J; junction bases unmatched: 5. CDR3 length equals 15 residues. CDR3: CASSYRQGKTGELFF. CDR3 DNA sequence: TGTGCCAGCAGTTATAGACAGGGGAAAACCGGGGAGCTGTTTTTT.

This clone occurred a few times. The rearrangement joins TRBV28 to TRBJ2-7; TRBD1 matches 9 bases. Germline V lookup: CDR1 MDHEN, CDR2 SYDVKM. The V gene end was trimmed by 4 bases and the J gene end by 5 bases; junction bases not matched to a gene: 9. The CDR3 sequence is 15 residues long. CDR3 bases: TGTGCCAGCAGTTCCCGGGGACAGGGCGCCCACGAGCAGTACTTC. Encoded protein: CASSSRGQGAHEQYF. Based on the CDR3 plus reference TRBV28 and TRBJ2-7, the full variable domain is DVKVTQSSRYLVKRTGEKVFLECVQDMDHENMFWYRQDPGLGLRLIYFSYDVKMKEKGDIPEGYSVSREKKERFSLILESASTNQTSMYLCASSSRGQGAHEQYFGPGTRLTVT.

The rearrangement joins TRBV7-9 to TRBJ2-3; possibly TRBD2 for D (5 bases). V lost 5 bases and J lost 0, with 6 bases in between. The CDR3 length is 13 residues. Germline V gives CDR1 SEHNR, CDR2 FQNEAQ (reference sequence). The CDR3 DNA reads TGTGCCAGCAGCCCGGGGAGCACAGATACGCAGTATTTT. This encodes CASSPGSTDTQYF.

The chain couples TRBV19 to TRBJ2-2; 7 nucleotides agree with TRBD1. The J segment lost 0 bases and the V segment lost 3 bases, leaving 1 base of the junction unmatched. The germline V gene has CDR1 LNHDA and CDR2 SQIVND (reference sequence). This CDR3 comprises 15 residues. The CDR3 spells CASSIQGANTGELFF. The CDR3 DNA sequence: TGTGCCAGTAGTATTCAGGGGGCGAACACCGGGGAGCTGTTTTTT. The whole variable domain, remainder taken from reference TRBV19 and TRBJ2-2, is DGGITQSPKYLFRKEGQNVTLSCEQNLNHDAMYWYRQDPGQGLRLIYYSQIVNDFQKGDIAEGYSVSREKKESFPLTVTSAQKNPTAFYLCASSIQGANTGELFFGEGSRLTVL.

This clone was recorded a few times. The genes are TRBV7-2 and TRBJ2-7, with 8 bases matching TRBD1. V was pared by 0 bases and J by 0 bases, with 4 bases of the junction left unmatched. The CDR3 totals 16 residues. Germline CDR1 and CDR2: SGHTA and FQGNSA. CDR3 nucleotide sequence: TGTGCCAGCAGCTTAGCCGGGACAGGACCCTCCTACGAGCAGTACTTC. Encoded protein: CASSLAGTGPSYEQYF.

The chain joins TRBV5-4 to TRBJ2-7; 11 nucleotides line up with TRBD1. CDR3 length: 16 residues. V shed 4 bases, J shed 2 bases, and the junction held 8 bases outside the gene matches. Germline V gene sequence: CDR1 SGHNT, CDR2 YYREEE (reference sequence). The CDR3 here is CASSPRGTGGAYEQYF. In DNA, the CDR3 is TGTGCCAGCAGCCCTCGGGGGACAGGGGGAGCCTACGAGCAGTACTTC.

This rearrangement joins TRBV11-3 to TRBJ2-3; 11 bases are a match to TRBD2. Germline V gene data show CDR1 as SGHNT and CDR2 as YENEEA. V shed 11 bases, J shed 2 bases, and the junction held 6 bases outside the gene matches. CDR3 length: 14 residues. The CDR3 sequence is CASGTSGDTDTQYF. CDR3 bases: TGTGCCTCCGGGACTAGCGGTGACACAGATACGCAGTATTTT. The whole variable domain, filled in from reference TRBV11-3 and TRBJ2-3, reads EAGVVQSPRYKIIEKKQPVAFWCNPISGHNTLYWYLQNLGQGPELLIRYENEEAVDDSQLPKDRFSAERLKGVDSTLKIQPAELGDSAVYLCASGTSGDTDTQYFGPGTRLTVL.

This clone was seen a handful of times. V usage is TRBV5-6 and J usage is TRBJ1-4; D is ambiguous. Germline assignment: CDR1 SGHDT and CDR2 YYEEEE. Between the trimmed V and J ends, which lost 6 bases and 11 bases, there was a span of 17 bases. The CDR3 has 13 residues. The DNA of the CDR3 is TGTGCCAGCACCCTACGGGGATTGGGGAAACTGTTTTTT. Amino acid sequence: CASTLRGLGKLFF. Based on the CDR3 plus reference TRBV5-6 and TRBJ1-4, the full variable domain is DAGVTQSPTHLIKTRGQQVTLRCSPKSGHDTVSWYQQALGQGPQFIFQYYEEEERQRGNFPDRFSGHQFPNYSSELNVNALLLGDSALYLCASTLRGLGKLFFGSGTQLSVL.

V and J are TRBV7-9 and TRBJ2-7; maybe TRBD1 (5 bases). Trimming left V 5 bases short and J 0 bases short, with 11 bases between. Germline V CDR1 and CDR2: SEHNR, FQNEAQ (reference sequence). CDR3 size: 14 residues. CDR3 protein: CASSETGASYEQYF. As DNA, the CDR3 is TGTGCCAGCAGCGAAACAGGAGCCTCCTACGAGCAGTACTTC.

In its sample, this clone was seen once. The J gene is TRBJ2-3, the V gene TRBV30; 11 nucleotides match TRBD2. Germline CDR1 and CDR2: GTSNPN and SVGIG (reference sequence). With V trimmed by 1 base and J by 4 bases, 13 bases remained unmatched. The CDR3 sequence is 18 residues long. The chain's CDR3 is CAWSGLILAGVHADTQYF. CDR3 nucleotides: TGTGCCTGGAGTGGGTTAATACTAGCGGGAGTCCATGCAGATACGCAGTATTTT.

This chain uses TRBV15 with TRBJ2-1; a weak D match, TRBD2 (5 bases). V dropped 0 bases and J dropped 5 bases, with 11 bases sitting between them. The V gene's germline CDR1 is LNHNV and CDR2 YYDKDF (reference sequence). CDR3 length: 15 residues. CDR3 sequence: CATSRDRRPHNEQFF. The CDR3 DNA sequence: TGTGCCACCAGCAGAGATCGGAGGCCTCACAATGAGCAGTTCTTC. Using reference TRBV15 and TRBJ2-1 for the parts outside the CDR3, the full variable domain is DAMVIQNPRYQVTQFGKPVTLSCSQTLNHNVMYWYQQKSSQAPKLLFHYYDKDFNNEADTPDNFQSRRPNTSFCFLDIRSPGLGDTAMYLCATSRDRRPHNEQFFGPGTRLTVL.

CDR3 region: CASSEASRANYGYTF. In DNA, the CDR3 is TGTGCCAGCAGTGAGGCCTCCAGGGCTAACTATGGCTACACCTTC. The V and J genes are TRBV2 and TRBJ1-2, with D maybe TRBD1 (5 bases). The germline V and J ends were trimmed by 3 bases and 0 bases, with 11 bases remaining between them. In germline, CDR1 is SNHLY, CDR2 FYNNEI. This CDR3 is 15 amino acids long. The whole variable domain, remainder taken from reference TRBV2 and TRBJ1-2, is EPEVTQTPSHQVTQMGQEVILRCVPISNHLYFYWYRQILGQKVEFLVSFYNNEISEKSEIFDDQFSVERPDGSNFTLKIRSTKLEDSAMYFCASSEASRANYGYTFGSGTRLTVV.